The next 22 T cell receptor beta chains were all read from a single sample in a study of cytomegalovirus exposure and HLA in healthy donors. Measured with immunoSEQ multiplex PCR; TCRdb has only the in-frame clones, and not every one. The sample includes about 140,000 clones, approximately 84% of them seen just once. Sample: PBMCs. Source of these receptors: a woman in her 30s in good health and CMV-seronegative.

This chain uses TRBV2 with TRBJ2-1; 8 bases fit TRBD1. Trimming at V came to 6 bases and at J to 15 bases, leaving 7 bases not matched to a gene. This CDR3 is built from 11 residues. Germline V CDR1 and CDR2: SNHLY, FYNNEI. The CDR3 region is CASRDRESSFF. CDR3 in DNA: TGTGCCAGCAGGGACAGGGAGAGTTCGTTCTTC.

This chain joins TRBV11-1 and TRBJ2-5, with 8 bases fitting TRBD1. Germline V CDR1 and CDR2: SGHAT, FQDESV (reference sequence). CDR3 length: 18 amino acids. With 3 bases clipped from V and 5 bases from J, the junction kept 17 bases outside the gene matches. The CDR3 DNA follows: TGTGCCAGCAGCTTGACGGCTTGGGCAGGGGGCTTCCAGGAGACCCAGTACTTC. This sequence encodes CASSLTAWAGGFQETQYF. The full variable domain, with the rest looked up from reference TRBV11-1 and TRBJ2-5, is EAEVAQSPRYKITEKSQAVAFWCDPISGHATLYWYRQILGQGPELLVQFQDESVVDDSQLPKDRFSAERLKGVDSTLKIQPAELGDSAMYLCASSLTAWAGGFQETQYFGPGTRLLVL.

The chain joins TRBV2 to TRBJ1-1; D is perhaps TRBD1 (5 bases). The CDR3 sequence is 12 residues long. The V and J ends lost 7 bases and 7 bases respectively, with 13 bases between them. Germline CDR1 is SNHLY and CDR2 is FYNNEI. The CDR3 nucleotides are TGTGCCAGCAACGGGGGTAGGGGTGAAGCTTTCTTT. Amino acid sequence: CASNGGRGEAFF.

This chain connects TRBV28 to TRBJ1-3, with 7 bases identical to TRBD1. Unmatched junction bases numbered 10, after V lost 7 bases and J lost 4 bases. Germline V CDR1 and CDR2: MDHEN, SYDVKM. The CDR3 is 15 amino acids. The DNA of the CDR3 is TGTGCCAGCACTGAGAGAGGGGGCTTAGGAAACACCATATATTTT. This gives the protein CASTERGGLGNTIYF.

The chain has TRBV5-1 and TRBJ2-7; 11 bases agree with TRBD2. The CDR3 has 15 residues. Germline CDR1 and CDR2: SGHRS and YFSETQ. V lost 3 bases to trimming and J lost 5 bases; unmatched junction nucleotides: 7. CDR3 sequence reads: CASSSLMTSGDEQYF. CDR3 coding DNA: TGCGCCAGCAGCTCCTTAATGACTAGCGGGGACGAGCAGTACTTC.

This clone was recorded only once. The chain has TRBV28 and TRBJ2-7; 8 nucleotides match TRBD1. The CDR3 runs to 19 residues. Germline values: CDR1 MDHEN, CDR2 SYDVKM. V was pared by 3 bases and J by 1 base, with 17 bases of the junction left unmatched. CDR3 nucleotides: TGTGCCAGCAGTTTCTACTTCACACCGGGACAGGCTATTTCCTACGAGCAGTACTTC. This codes for CASSFYFTPGQAISYEQYF. The whole variable domain, filled in from reference TRBV28 and TRBJ2-7, reads DVKVTQSSRYLVKRTGEKVFLECVQDMDHENMFWYRQDPGLGLRLIYFSYDVKMKEKGDIPEGYSVSREKKERFSLILESASTNQTSMYLCASSFYFTPGQAISYEQYFGPGTRLTVT.

CDR3 DNA sequence: TGTGCCAGCAGCACGCAACAGGGCCCGATAAACTATGGCTACACCTTC. Its translation is CASSTQQGPINYGYTF. V usage is TRBV9 and J usage is TRBJ1-2; TRBD1 is a possible D gene (6 bases). This CDR3 is built from 16 residues. Trimming removed 4 bases from V and 2 bases from J, with 18 bases in between. Germline V gene sequence: CDR1 SGDLS, CDR2 YYNGEE. Based on the CDR3 plus reference TRBV9 and TRBJ1-2, the full variable domain is DSGVTQTPKHLITATGQRVTLRCSPRSGDLSVYWYQQSLDQGLQFLIQYYNGEERAKGNILERFSAQQFPDLHSELNLSSLELGDSALYFCASSTQQGPINYGYTFGSGTRLTVV.

The chain joins TRBV6-5 to TRBJ2-1; 13 bases map to TRBD2. Germline V gene data show CDR1 as MNHEY and CDR2 as SVGAGI. The CDR3 length is 16 residues. V lost 3 bases to trimming and J lost 4 bases; unmatched junction nucleotides: 3. The CDR3 DNA sequence: TGTGCCAGCAGTTATTGGACTAGCGGGGGTTACAATGAGCAGTTCTTC. Translating it yields CASSYWTSGGYNEQFF.

This rearrangement joins TRBV14 to TRBJ2-3; the match to TRBD2 covers 9 bases. Germline V gene data show CDR1 as SGHDN and CDR2 as FVKESK. The CDR3 sequence is 16 residues long. J gave up 6 bases and V 5 bases, and 12 bases lay outside the gene matches. Here the CDR3 DNA reads TGTGCCAGCAGCAATACGGCTAGCGGGAATAGGGATACGCAGTATTTT. Protein: CASSNTASGNRDTQYF.

V usage is TRBV5-1 and J usage is TRBJ2-2; 11 bases are shared with TRBD2. V lost 1 base to trimming and J lost 1 base; unmatched junction nucleotides: 3. The CDR3 sequence is 17 residues long. Germline V gene data show CDR1 as SGHRS and CDR2 as YFSETQ. CDR3 sequence (DNA): TGCGCCAGCAGCTTGACTAGCGGGGGCTTGAACACCGGGGAGCTGTTTTTT. Translation: CASSLTSGGLNTGELFF.

The gene calls are TRBV2 and TRBJ2-5; D call uncertain. This CDR3 has 13 amino acids. Looked up from germline, CDR1 is SNHLY and CDR2 is FYNNEI. V lost 5 bases and J 2 bases, leaving 9 bases between the germline ends. CDR3 DNA sequence: TGTGCCAGCAGTTCGTTCAGGCAAGAGACCCAGTACTTC. As protein: CASSSFRQETQYF.

This clone showed up just once. This sequence joins TRBV7-9 and TRBJ2-7, with a weak D call TRBD1 (5 bases). Germline V lookup: CDR1 SEHNR, CDR2 FQNEAQ (reference sequence). CDR3 length: 14 amino acids. V gave up 1 base and J gave up 6 bases, with 13 bases separating them. The CDR3 region is CASSLGGAAREQYF. DNA for the CDR3: TGTGCCAGCAGCTTAGGTGGGGCGGCCCGCGAGCAGTACTTC.

This clone occurred a few times. V usage is TRBV6-5 and J usage is TRBJ2-7; 10 bases map to TRBD1. Losses at the gene ends were 4 bases for V and 3 bases for J; bases not matched to a gene: 3. The CDR3 extends over 14 amino acids. Germline V lookup: CDR1 MNHEY, CDR2 SVGAGI. The CDR3, as DNA: TGTGCCAGCAGTTGGGGGACAGGGGACTACGAGCAGTACTTC. It specifies CASSWGTGDYEQYF.

This clone was seen just once. V is TRBV27 and J is TRBJ2-3; the match to TRBD2 covers 7 bases. Trimming at V came to 3 bases and at J to 2 bases, leaving 8 bases not matched to a gene. This CDR3 is 16 amino acids long. Germline values: CDR1 MNHEY, CDR2 SMNVEV (reference sequence). CDR3 nucleotide sequence: TGTGCCAGCAGTTTTTTGCGGGGGAGGGTCACAGATACGCAGTATTTT. Its translation: CASSFLRGRVTDTQYF.

The chain couples TRBV2 to TRBJ1-1; a weak D match, TRBD1 (6 bases). V was clipped by 7 bases and J by 2 bases, with 11 bases between them. Germline V CDR1 and CDR2: SNHLY, FYNNEI. This CDR3 region has 13 residues. The DNA for the CDR3 is TGTGCCAGCAATGGACAGCCAAACACTGAAGCTTTCTTT. It yields the protein CASNGQPNTEAFF.

The V and J genes are TRBV21-1 and TRBJ2-3; the DNA was not used to check the table's D call, TRBD1. TRBV21-1 corresponds to a pseudogene. The CDR3 runs to 18 residues. For the CDR3, the DNA is TGTGCCAGCAGCAAATCCTTCGGGTTGGCAGGGCTCACAGATACGCAGTATTTT. It encodes CASSKSFGLAGLTDTQYF.

V is TRBV7-2 and J is TRBJ2-5; TRBD1 aligns across 9 bases. In germline, CDR1 is SGHTA, CDR2 FQGNSA. This CDR3 is built from 15 residues. V lost 4 bases and J lost 6; bases outside the gene matches: 9. The CDR3 reads CASSSSGTGQKTQYF. The CDR3 DNA sequence: TGTGCCAGCAGCTCATCCGGGACAGGGCAGAAGACCCAGTACTTC.

The chain carries TRBV6-5 and TRBJ1-4, with D unclear. This CDR3 has 14 amino acids. Trimming took off 6 bases at V and 7 bases at J, with 15 bases between the two ends. The germline CDR1 and CDR2 sequences are MNHEY and SVGAGI. The chain's CDR3 is CASSLRASSEKLFF. DNA of the CDR3: TGTGCCAGCAGCCTCCGCGCATCTAGTGAAAAACTGTTTTTT.

The chain uses TRBV29-1 and TRBJ1-1; possibly TRBD1 for D (5 bases). The CDR3 has 13 residues. The V end was cut by 7 bases, the J end by 8 bases, with 20 bases between. The germline gives CDR1 SQVTM, CDR2 ANQGSEA. The CDR3 coding sequence is TGCAGCGCCCCAAGGACACTCGGGGGGGAAGCTTTCTTT. Its protein is CSAPRTLGGEAFF.

The chain combines TRBV15 with TRBJ1-5, with 7 bases lining up with TRBD1. This CDR3 contains 16 residues. Losses at the gene ends were 2 bases for V and 4 bases for J; bases not matched to a gene: 8. Germline values: CDR1 LNHNV, CDR2 YYDKDF (reference sequence). CDR3 sequence (DNA): TGTGCCACCAGCAGACGTGAGGGGACAGCTAATCAGCCCCAGCATTTT. This translates into CATSRREGTANQPQHF.

This chain joins TRBV10-3 and TRBJ2-1, with D possibly TRBD1 on 6 matching bases. Germline assignment: CDR1 ENHRY and CDR2 SYGVKD. The CDR3 has 16 amino acids. Trimming pared 5 bases from V and 0 bases from J, leaving 14 bases between. The CDR3 region has the DNA TGTGCCATCAGTTCCCGGACAGCTTACTCCTACAATGAGCAGTTCTTC. Protein: CAISSRTAYSYNEQFF.

In this sample, this clone turned up once. The chain uses TRBV5-4 and TRBJ2-6; D gene ambiguous. CDR3 size: 15 residues. Germline-derived CDR1 and CDR2 are SGHNT and YYREEE (reference sequence). V lost 4 bases, J lost 0 bases, and 8 bases lay in between. CDR3 protein: CASSNPGSGANVLTF. CDR3 in DNA: TGTGCCAGCAGCAACCCCGGCTCTGGGGCCAACGTCCTGACTTTC.